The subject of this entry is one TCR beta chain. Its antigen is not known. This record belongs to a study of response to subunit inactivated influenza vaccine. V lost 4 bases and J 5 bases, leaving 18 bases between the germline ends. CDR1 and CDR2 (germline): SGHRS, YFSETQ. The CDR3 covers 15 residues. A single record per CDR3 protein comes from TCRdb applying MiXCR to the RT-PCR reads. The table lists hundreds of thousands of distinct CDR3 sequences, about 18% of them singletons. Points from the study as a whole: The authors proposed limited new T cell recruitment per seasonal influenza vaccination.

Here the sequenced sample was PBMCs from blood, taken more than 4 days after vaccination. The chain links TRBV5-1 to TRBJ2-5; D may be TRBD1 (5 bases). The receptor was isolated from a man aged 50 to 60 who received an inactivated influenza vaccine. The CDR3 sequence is CASSTNSGFRETQYF. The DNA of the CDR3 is TGCGCCAGCAGCACAAACTCAGGGTTCAGGGAGACCCAGTACTTC.